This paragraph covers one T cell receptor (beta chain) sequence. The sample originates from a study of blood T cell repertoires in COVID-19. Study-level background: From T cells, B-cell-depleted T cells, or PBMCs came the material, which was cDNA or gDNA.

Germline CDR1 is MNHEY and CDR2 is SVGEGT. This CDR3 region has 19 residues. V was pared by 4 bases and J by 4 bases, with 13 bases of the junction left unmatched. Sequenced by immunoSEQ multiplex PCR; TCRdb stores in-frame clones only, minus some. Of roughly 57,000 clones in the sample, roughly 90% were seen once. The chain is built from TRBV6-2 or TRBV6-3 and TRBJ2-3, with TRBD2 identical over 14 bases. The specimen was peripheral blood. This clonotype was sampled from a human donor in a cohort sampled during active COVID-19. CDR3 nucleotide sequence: TGTGCCAGCAGTTCAGGACTAGCGGGGGGAATCGCCGGCCCAGATACGCAGTATTTT. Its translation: CASSSGLAGGIAGPDTQYF.